The 25 T cell receptor beta chains in this list originate from one sample, sequenced in a study of T-cell memory formation after mild COVID-19. TCRdb passed the 5' RACE reads through MiXCR, listing each CDR3 protein once. This sample yields some 490,000 distinct CDR3 sequences, of which around a sixth are seen a single time; around 12% belongs to the top ten. The sequenced sample was PBMCs or a T cell subset sorted from them (not recorded which). Receptor source: an adult woman who had mild COVID-19 (a few samples of this study predate the infection). Cell type and time point are not known.

The J gene is TRBJ2-1, the V gene TRBV6-2 or TRBV6-3; TRBD2 matches at 7 bases. Per the germline V gene, CDR1 is MNHEY and CDR2 is SVGEGT. The V segment lost 8 bases and the J segment 6 bases; nucleotides outside the gene matches: 13. The CDR3 has 15 amino acids. The CDR3 here is CASRGVLPRGNEQFF. The CDR3 DNA reads TGTGCCAGCCGGGGGGTTCTTCCACGGGGCAATGAGCAGTTCTTC.

This clonotype was found a few times. This chain joins TRBV2 and TRBJ1-2, with 7 positions matching TRBD1. The germline CDR1 and CDR2 sequences are SNHLY and FYNNEI. Trimming removed 9 bases from V and 3 bases from J; junction bases left unmatched: 10. The CDR3 is made up of 14 amino acids. The CDR3 sequence: CARTLGQADYGYTF. As DNA, the CDR3 is TGTGCCAGAACTCTTGGACAGGCGGACTATGGCTACACCTTC.

This clonotype was found many times. This chain joins TRBV2 and TRBJ1-1, with 7 positions matching TRBD1. V lost 4 bases and J lost 0; bases outside the gene matches: 5. In germline, CDR1 is SNHLY, CDR2 FYNNEI. This CDR3 is 15 amino acids long. CDR3: CASSARQGMNTEAFF. The CDR3 region has the DNA TGTGCCAGCAGTGCAAGACAGGGAATGAACACTGAAGCTTTCTTT. Full variable domain (missing parts from reference TRBV2 and TRBJ1-1): EPEVTQTPSHQVTQMGQEVILRCVPISNHLYFYWYRQILGQKVEFLVSFYNNEISEKSEIFDDQFSVERPDGSNFTLKIRSTKLEDSAMYFCASSARQGMNTEAFFGQGTRLTVV.

The V and J genes are TRBV24-1 and TRBJ2-7; TRBD1 matches at 7 bases. This CDR3 has 15 amino acids. The germline V gene has CDR1 KGHDR and CDR2 SFDVKD. Trimming cost V 3 bases and J 5 bases; bases outside gene matches: 9. Written as DNA, the CDR3 is TGTGCCACCAGTGATCGGCGACAGGGAAGCCACGAGCAGTACTTC. Its translation: CATSDRRQGSHEQYF.

The V gene is TRBV4-1, the J gene TRBJ2-2; TRBD1 is a possible D gene (6 bases). The CDR3 has 18 amino acids. The germline CDR1 and CDR2 sequences are MGHRA and YSYEKL. V lost 4 bases and J 0 bases, leaving 18 bases between the germline ends. CDR3 sequence reads: CASSRLQGRIANTGELFF. In DNA form, the CDR3 reads TGCGCCAGCAGCCGCTTACAGGGTAGAATCGCGAACACCGGGGAGCTGTTTTTT.

This rearrangement joins TRBV30 to TRBJ1-1; the D gene is possibly TRBD1 (5 bases). The CDR3 has 14 amino acids. Trimming took 4 bases from V and 4 from J, leaving 16 bases between them. From germline, CDR1 is GTSNPN and CDR2 SVGIG (reference sequence). CDR3 region: CAWNLGLRATEAFF. The CDR3 DNA reads TGTGCCTGGAATCTGGGACTCCGGGCCACTGAAGCTTTCTTT.

This clonotype has a handful of counts. V and J are TRBV20-1 and TRBJ2-1; 9 bases agree with TRBD2. The germline V gene has CDR1 DFQATT and CDR2 SNEGSKA (reference sequence). The CDR3 totals 13 residues. V gave up 5 bases and J gave up 2 bases; unmatched junction bases: 1. The CDR3 DNA reads TGCAGTGCTGGGACTAGCCCCTACAATGAGCAGTTCTTC. Translating gives CSAGTSPYNEQFF.

This clonotype was seen ten or more times. The chain recombines TRBV12-3 or TRBV12-4 with TRBJ2-3; 10 bases are a match to TRBD1. The CDR3 has 17 residues. Trimming removed 7 bases from V and 6 bases from J; junction bases left unmatched: 16. The CDR3 nucleotides are TGTGCCAGCACCCCCCCCGAAGACAGGGGGCGTTGGGATACGCAGTATTTT. This encodes CASTPPEDRGRWDTQYF.

V and J are TRBV11-3 and TRBJ2-1; D possibly corresponds to TRBD2 (5 bases). Germline CDR1 reads SGHNT; CDR2 reads YENEEA. Deletions cut 1 base from V and 9 bases from J, with 10 bases between. The CDR3 consists of 13 residues. Written as DNA, the CDR3 is TGTGCCAGCAGCTTAGGGGAGCTGGGTGAGCAGTTCTTC. Translating gives CASSLGELGEQFF.

The genes are TRBV14 and TRBJ2-1; 11 bases fit TRBD2. V lost 6 bases and J lost 9; bases outside the gene matches: 16. The CDR3 spans 17 residues. Per the germline V gene, CDR1 is SGHDN and CDR2 is FVKESK. CDR3 region: CASSPLLAGGPVGEQFF. The DNA for the CDR3 is TGTGCCAGCAGTCCCCTCTTAGCGGGAGGGCCGGTGGGTGAGCAGTTCTTC.

V and J are TRBV6-2 or TRBV6-3 and TRBJ2-7; D call uncertain. This CDR3 spans 14 amino acids. CDR1 is MNHEY, CDR2 SVGEGT, per germline. V was pared by 2 bases and J by 2 bases, with 10 bases between. CDR3 residues: CASSYRELTYEQYF. The CDR3 DNA sequence: TGTGCCAGCAGTTACAGGGAACTCACCTACGAGCAGTACTTC.

This clonotype was counted a few times. This chain links TRBV24-1 with TRBJ1-2, with D unclear. Trimming removed 4 bases from V and 6 bases from J, with 11 bases in between. This CDR3 is built from 13 residues. In germline, CDR1 is KGHDR, CDR2 SFDVKD. CDR3 DNA: TGTGCCACCAGTGACCCACAGCGAGATGGCTACACCTTC. It is translated as CATSDPQRDGYTF.

The rearrangement links TRBV12-3 or TRBV12-4 to TRBJ2-3; tentative D call: TRBD2 (5 bases). The CDR3 has 15 residues. The V and J ends lost 8 bases and 2 bases respectively, with 17 bases between them. The DNA of the CDR3 is TGTGCCAGCGCAGTAGTGGCGGGCCACACAGATACGCAGTATTTT. Its protein product is CASAVVAGHTDTQYF.

This clonotype was seen a few times. V is TRBV10-3 and J is TRBJ2-1; the match to TRBD1 covers 9 bases. This CDR3 has 14 amino acids. With 7 bases clipped from V and 2 bases from J, the junction kept 3 bases outside the gene matches. Germline V gene lookup returns CDR1 ENHRY and CDR2 SYGVKD. The CDR3 DNA reads TGTGCCATCATGGGACAGGGACCCTACAATGAGCAGTTCTTC. Translated, it gives CAIMGQGPYNEQFF.

The V call is TRBV5-1, the J call TRBJ2-7, with D maybe TRBD1 (5 bases). This CDR3 contains 14 residues. Trimming pared 0 bases from V and 5 bases from J, leaving 12 bases between. CDR1 is SGHRS and CDR2 is YFSETQ in the germline V gene. The CDR3 sequence: CASSLVGDRHEQYF. The CDR3 DNA is TGCGCCAGCAGCTTGGTAGGGGATCGTCACGAGCAGTACTTC.

In this sample, this clonotype turned up a few times. The V and J genes are TRBV15 and TRBJ1-4, with D perhaps matching TRBD1 (5 bases). Germline values: CDR1 LNHNV, CDR2 YYDKDF (reference sequence). V gave up 0 bases and J gave up 10 bases, with 6 bases separating them. The CDR3 runs 12 residues. Here the CDR3 reads CATSRDQGKLFF. DNA of the CDR3: TGTGCCACCAGCAGAGATCAGGGAAAACTGTTTTTT.

This clonotype was seen only a few times. As DNA, the CDR3 is TGCAGTGCCTCCTCGGGTCTAGGGAGGGCCTACGAGCAGTACTTC. This translates into CSASSGLGRAYEQYF. The V call is TRBV20-1, the J call TRBJ2-7; 7 bases are shared with TRBD2. The J segment lost 2 bases and the V segment lost 6 bases, leaving 13 bases of the junction unmatched. The germline CDR1 and CDR2 sequences are DFQATT and SNEGSKA (reference sequence). This CDR3 contains 15 residues.

The rearrangement links TRBV29-1 to TRBJ1-1, with D perhaps matching TRBD1 (5 bases). This CDR3 region has 15 residues. V shed 0 bases and J shed 0 bases, with 11 bases lying between them. Germline CDR1 is SQVTM and CDR2 is ANQGSEA. DNA of the CDR3: TGCAGCGTTGAAGATCAGTCGGGGGTGAACACTGAAGCTTTCTTT. The encoded protein is CSVEDQSGVNTEAFF.

This clonotype appeared many times. This chain joins TRBV6-6 and TRBJ2-7, with a weak D call TRBD2 (5 bases). The CDR3 is 11 amino acids. Trimming shortened V by 6 bases and J by 4 bases, and 7 bases separated the two germline ends. The V gene's germline CDR1 is MNHNY and CDR2 SVGAGI (reference sequence). The CDR3: CASRSGYEQYF. CDR3 DNA sequence: TGTGCCAGCAGGTCGGGATACGAGCAGTACTTC.

The table lists this clonotype with a count of one. The chain couples TRBV13 to TRBJ2-1, with TRBD2 matching 7 bases. CDR1 and CDR2 (germline): PRHDT, FYEKMQ (reference sequence). The CDR3 sequence is 15 residues long. V lost 0 bases to trimming and J lost 6 bases; unmatched junction nucleotides: 5. DNA of the CDR3: TGTGCCAGCAGCTTAGGACGGGAGGCCCCCAATGAGCAGTTCTTC. Amino acid sequence: CASSLGREAPNEQFF.

V and J are TRBV28 and TRBJ1-1; D gene unclear. The V and J ends lost 2 bases and 7 bases respectively, with 8 bases between them. CDR1 and CDR2 (germline): MDHEN, SYDVKM. The CDR3 sequence is 12 residues long. The DNA of the CDR3 is TGTGCCAGCAGTTTAAGTCTCCTTGAAGCTTTCTTT. Translated: CASSLSLLEAFF.

This clonotype was seen only a few times. This chain connects TRBV5-1 to TRBJ2-3; 8 nucleotides agree with TRBD1. The CDR3 is made up of 15 amino acids. V gave up 3 bases and J gave up 1 base; unmatched junction bases: 4. Germline CDR1 is SGHRS and CDR2 is YFSETQ. The DNA for the CDR3 is TGCGCCAGCAGCTATGGACAGGGTGGCACAGATACGCAGTATTTT. Its translation is CASSYGQGGTDTQYF.

The rearrangement links TRBV20-1 to TRBJ2-5, with D hard to call. V lost 6 bases and J lost 2, with 13 bases in between. The CDR3 runs to 13 residues. CDR1 is DFQATT and CDR2 is SNEGSKA in the germline V gene (reference sequence). The CDR3 is CSANSPQQETQYF. The CDR3 DNA follows: TGCAGTGCCAATAGTCCTCAACAAGAGACCCAGTACTTC.

The table lists this clonotype with a few counts. V and J are TRBV20-1 and TRBJ2-5, with D hard to call. The V and J ends lost 3 bases and 4 bases respectively, with 12 bases between them. In germline, CDR1 is DFQATT, CDR2 SNEGSKA (reference sequence). This CDR3 region has 13 residues. For the CDR3, the DNA is TGCAGTGCTAGGAGTGCTCAGACAGAGACCCAGTACTTC. Protein: CSARSAQTETQYF.

This clonotype showed up many times. The chain has TRBV5-6 and TRBJ1-2, with D unresolved. Germline V gene lookup returns CDR1 SGHDT and CDR2 YYEEEE. V was shortened by 4 bases and J by 5 bases, with 9 bases between the two germline ends. There are 12 residues in the CDR3. The CDR3 DNA reads TGTGCCAGCAGCCGCGATAGTTATGGCTACACCTTC. Protein: CASSRDSYGYTF.